This TCR beta chain was identified in a study of control samples from healthy donors and cancer patients. The length of the CDR3 is 15 residues. V lost 0 bases and J lost 8; bases outside the gene matches: 5. The germline V gene encodes CDR1 MRHNA and CDR2 SNTAGT. The assay was immunoSEQ multiplex PCR, and TCRdb's table has in-frame clones only and misses some. This sample has 89,000 or so clones, with about 90% found just once. The chain carries TRBV6-4 and TRBJ1-2, with 11 bases matching TRBD1. Sequencing was performed on blood. This TCR was sampled from a man in his fifties or sixties in good health. DNA for the CDR3: TGTGCCAGCAGTGACTCGGACAGGGGGCTTGGGGGCTACACCTTC. As protein: CASSDSDRGLGGYTF.